This TCR beta chain came from a study of blood T cell repertoires in COVID-19. Turning to the study itself: The cDNA or gDNA used as material had been derived from T cells, B-cell-depleted T cells, or PBMCs.

Repertoires were generated with immunoSEQ multiplex PCR, while TCRdb's copy carries only in-frame clones and drops some. In the table there are hundreds of thousands of clones, around 88% of which are singletons. On this clone itself: The limits of the CDR3 on the DNA are not certain, so only TCRdb's listed CDR3 is given.

Germline V gene data show CDR1 as LNHDA and CDR2 as SQIVND (reference sequence). Including both end residues, the CDR3 is 14 amino acids long. The study assigned cohorts using participant-reported clinical history. This sequence was found in a woman aged 45-59 years with acute COVID-19. Sequencing input: PBMCs or T cells enriched from blood (not recorded which). The V call is TRBV19, the J call TRBJ1-1. CDR3 region: CASLGTGVATEAFF.